Sequencing of this TCR beta chain was carried out in a study of Graves' ophthalmopathy and Graves' hyperthyroidism. Overall study findings and caveats: Blood was where most expanded thyroid clonotypes above 0.001 frequency also turned up.

Amplification of the TCR beta CDR3 regions used RNA transcripts (as template). First-round RT-PCR with HTBI primers preceded a second-round multiplex PCR. TCRdb re-called the multiplex PCR reads with MiXCR, one entry per CDR3 protein. The sample consists of approximately 160,000 distinct CDR3 sequences, over 35% of them appearing once. With V trimmed by 6 bases and J by 1 base, 8 bases remained unmatched. This CDR3 is 14 amino acids long. Looked up from germline, CDR1 is SQVTM and CDR2 is ANQGSEA. A roughly 9.1 ml volume of fresh peripheral blood provided the PBMCs. Worth noting for this clonotype: Its antigen is as yet unknown.

This receptor was obtained from a woman in her thirties or forties with Graves' ophthalmopathy. The sample taken for sequencing was peripheral blood. This chain connects TRBV29-1 to TRBJ1-2; 7 bases agree with TRBD1. The CDR3 DNA is TGCAGCGTCTATGACAGGGAGGGTAACTATGGCTACACCTTC. Translated, it gives CSVYDREGNYGYTF.